These T cell receptor beta chains were read from a single sample in a study of T cells after yellow fever vaccination. From the 5' RACE reads, TCRdb called clonotypes with MiXCR, one entry per CDR3 protein. Here the sample spans 150,000 to 200,000 distinct CDR3 sequences, 6.2% being singletons. The source was CD4+ T cells sorted from PBMCs, collected on the day of the first yellow fever vaccination. Receptors were obtained from a man between 18 and 29 years old who received the YFV17D yellow fever vaccine. The CDR3 runs from the conserved cysteine through the conserved F or W. The D gene is left open where the match is weak. Some rows have no size entry. The others give once, few or many, or a class for an expanded clone.

d_call j_call v_call clone_size cdr3_aa cdr3_nt
NA TRBJ2-1 TRBV5-1 many CASHDPPSNEQFF TGCGCCAGCCACGATCCCCCCAGCAATGAGCAGTTCTTC
NA TRBJ2-6 TRBV20-1 many CSASMSRVYGANVLTF TGCAGTGCTAGCATGTCCAGGGTATATGGGGCCAACGTCCTGACTTTC
NA TRBJ2-7 TRBV5-1 many CASSLQLGNYEQYF TGCGCCAGCAGCTTGCAGCTAGGAAACTACGAGCAGTACTTC
NA TRBJ1-3 TRBV4-3 few CASSRLRGNTIYF TGCGCCAGCAGCCGCCTAAGGGGAAACACCATATATTTT
TRBD2 TRBJ2-5 TRBV5-4 many CASSLAGSGGGPQETQYF TGTGCCAGCAGCTTGGCCGGCAGCGGGGGTGGACCTCAAGAGACCCAGTACTTC
NA TRBJ2-1 TRBV29-1 NA CSVASGIYNEQFF TGCAGCGTAGCCTCAGGGATCTACAATGAGCAGTTCTTC
TRBD2 TRBJ2-7 TRBV2 few CASSEQRGVYEQYF TGTGCCAGCAGTGAACAGCGGGGGGTCTACGAGCAGTACTTC
NA TRBJ2-1 TRBV5-1 many CASSRGSYNEQFF TGCGCCAGCAGCCGGGGCTCCTACAATGAGCAGTTCTTC
NA TRBJ2-1 TRBV5-5 NA CASSRDTELEQFF TGTGCCAGCTCCCGGGACACCGAACTTGAGCAGTTCTTC
TRBD1 TRBJ2-3 TRBV20-1 few CSARPGTGGDTQYF TGCAGTGCTAGACCCGGGACAGGGGGGGATACGCAGTATTTT
NA TRBJ2-3 TRBV10-2 many CASSESPRDTTTDTQYF TGCGCCAGCAGTGAGTCCCCCAGGGACACTACCACAGATACGCAGTATTTT
NA TRBJ2-2 TRBV18 many CASSPPSDYTGELFF TGTGCCAGCTCACCACCCTCAGATTACACCGGGGAGCTGTTTTTT
NA TRBJ2-5 TRBV30 few CAWNRGFEETQYF TGTGCCTGGAATCGGGGGTTTGAGGAGACCCAGTACTTC
NA TRBJ2-7 TRBV5-1 medium-sized CASGFGSYEQYF TGCGCCAGTGGATTTGGGTCCTACGAGCAGTACTTC
NA TRBJ2-3 TRBV20-1 many CSARTGLATDTQYF TGCAGTGCTAGGACGGGGCTAGCGACAGATACGCAGTATTTT